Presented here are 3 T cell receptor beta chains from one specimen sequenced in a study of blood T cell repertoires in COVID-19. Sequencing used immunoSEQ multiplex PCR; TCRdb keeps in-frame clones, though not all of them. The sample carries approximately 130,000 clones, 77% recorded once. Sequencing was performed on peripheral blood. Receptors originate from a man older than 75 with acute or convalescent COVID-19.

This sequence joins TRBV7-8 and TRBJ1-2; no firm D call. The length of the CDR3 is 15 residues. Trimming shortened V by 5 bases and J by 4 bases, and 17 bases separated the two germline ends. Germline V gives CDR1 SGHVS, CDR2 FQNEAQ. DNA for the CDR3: TGTGCCAGCAGCCCCCGGCAGGCGAGTACCTATGGCTACACCTTC. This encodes CASSPRQASTYGYTF. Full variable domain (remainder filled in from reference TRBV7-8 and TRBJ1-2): GAGVSQSPRYKVAKRGQDVALRCDPISGHVSLFWYQQALGQGPEFLTYFQNEAQLDKSGLPSDRFFAERPEGSVSTLKIQRTQQEDSAVYLCASSPRQASTYGYTFGSGTRLTVV.

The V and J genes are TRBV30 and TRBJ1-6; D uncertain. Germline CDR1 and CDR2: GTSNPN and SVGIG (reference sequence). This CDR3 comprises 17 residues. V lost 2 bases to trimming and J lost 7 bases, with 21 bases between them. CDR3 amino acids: CAWSRQISGTRNSPLHF. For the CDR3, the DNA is TGTGCCTGGAGTAGGCAGATTTCGGGAACACGCAATTCACCCCTCCACTTT. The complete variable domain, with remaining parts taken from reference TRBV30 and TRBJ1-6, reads SQTIHQWPATLVQPVGSPLSLECTVEGTSNPNLYWYRQAAGRGLQLLFYSVGIGQISSEVPQNLSASRPQDRQFILSSKKLLLSDSGFYLCAWSRQISGTRNSPLHFGNGTRLTVT.

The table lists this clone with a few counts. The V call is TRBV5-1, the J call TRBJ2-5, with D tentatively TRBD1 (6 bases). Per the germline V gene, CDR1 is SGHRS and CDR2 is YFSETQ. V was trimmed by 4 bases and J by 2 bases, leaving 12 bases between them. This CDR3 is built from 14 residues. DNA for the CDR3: TGCGCCAGCAGCCATGGACAGCCTCAAGAGACCCAGTACTTC. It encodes CASSHGQPQETQYF.